The entry below gives a single T cell receptor (beta chain) sequence along with its context. Its antigen specificity is not known. No clone much larger than this one lies a single base away; base qualities are absent. TCR beta rearrangements were amplified from genomic DNA isolated from peripheral blood, not from sorted cells or RNA. Using a mixed TRB-A/B primer pool, multiplex touch-down PCR amplified rearranged TRB sequences covering the V, D and J segments. Illumina adapters and sample indices were added to the amplicons in two consecutive PCR reactions performed with Phusion HS II polymerase. After gel purification with the NucleoSpin Gel and PCR Clean-up kit, the amplicons were checked using Qubit and an Agilent 2100 Bioanalyzer. Libraries were sequenced on an Illumina MiSeq using 600-cycle, single-indexed, paired-end runs. Processing in the source paper ran as follows. MiXCR versions 2.12 and 3.0.5 were used to process TRB sequences. A clone was defined as each unique CDR3 nucleotide sequence, and only productive sequences supported by at least two reads were kept. The repertoire metrics were Shannon diversity, evenness, clonality (defined as one minus evenness), and alpha-parameterized diversity profiles covering alpha 0 to 5. The IGoR algorithm was used to compute generation probabilities of clones in paired pre- and post-chemotherapy samples. The public sequencing data were trimmed at Q25 with fastp and processed into clonotypes with MiXCR by TCRdb, which kept only in-frame beta chains. Rows with one shared CDR3 protein collapse into an entry with the most common genes and DNA. Clone size and V and J calls follow TCRdb, not the original study. The sample yields around 3,800 distinct CDR3 sequences; about 28% were counted once. The ten largest clonotypes hold 5.5% to 7% of the sample.

The entry originates in a study of T cell repertoires in aging, cancer and after chemotherapy (dated 2019 in TCRdb). Turning to the overall study: The donors fell into six age groups ranging from 30 or younger to 70 or older, and each group had at least three individuals. Healthy donor control TCR repertoires were recorded over several months to years and showed clear clonal overlap across re-sampling. In total, the full dataset held about 8.8 million TCR reads. To examine immunoaging and T cell reconstitution after chemotherapy, the study profiled TCR beta repertoires in peripheral blood from healthy donors and cancer patients. Alongside fewer than 100 healthy donors serving as a reference group, the cohort included some 220 cancer patients, of whom some 91 had hematological cancers and some 130 had solid cancers. What the authors observed across the whole study: Untreated patients with hematological or solid cancers showed significantly lower blood TCR diversity and higher clonality than age-matched healthy donors. In healthy donors, the decline in TCR diversity with age was mainly due to loss of richness, whereas in cancer patients loss of evenness also played a role. It was noted by the authors that conclusions about immunological memory after chemotherapy cannot be drawn from the repertoire data. In both cancer cohorts, median generation probability rose over the chemotherapy interval, which suggests that the repertoire was reconstituted through rebound thymic output.

CDR1 and CDR2 are drawn from the germline V gene: MNHNS, SASEGT. Trimming at the junction amounts to 0 bases on V and 10 bases on J, and the germline ends lie 10 bases apart. Spanning cysteine to phenylalanine, the CDR3 consists of 14 amino acids. The read is trimmed to its CDR3 DNA, 42 bases read in frame from base 1. Sequencing input: blood. The TCR sequence derives from a human donor in good health. The chain joins TRBV6-1 to TRBJ1-6, with the D segment identity uncertain. CDR3 loop: CASSEAWEKSPLHF. The DNA is as follows: TGTGCCAGCAGTGAAGCGTGGGAAAAATCACCCCTCCACTTT.